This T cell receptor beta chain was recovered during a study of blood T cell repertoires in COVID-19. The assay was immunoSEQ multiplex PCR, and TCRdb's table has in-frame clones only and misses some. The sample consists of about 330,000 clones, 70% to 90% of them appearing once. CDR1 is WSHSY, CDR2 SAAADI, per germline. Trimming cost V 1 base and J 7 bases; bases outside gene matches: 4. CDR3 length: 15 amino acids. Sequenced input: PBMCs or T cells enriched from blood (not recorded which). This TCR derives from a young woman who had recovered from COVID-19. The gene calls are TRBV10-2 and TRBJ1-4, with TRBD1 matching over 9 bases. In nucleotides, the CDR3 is TGCGCCAGCAGTGAGTTTGGGACAGGGAGTGAAAAACTGTTTTTT. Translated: CASSEFGTGSEKLFF.